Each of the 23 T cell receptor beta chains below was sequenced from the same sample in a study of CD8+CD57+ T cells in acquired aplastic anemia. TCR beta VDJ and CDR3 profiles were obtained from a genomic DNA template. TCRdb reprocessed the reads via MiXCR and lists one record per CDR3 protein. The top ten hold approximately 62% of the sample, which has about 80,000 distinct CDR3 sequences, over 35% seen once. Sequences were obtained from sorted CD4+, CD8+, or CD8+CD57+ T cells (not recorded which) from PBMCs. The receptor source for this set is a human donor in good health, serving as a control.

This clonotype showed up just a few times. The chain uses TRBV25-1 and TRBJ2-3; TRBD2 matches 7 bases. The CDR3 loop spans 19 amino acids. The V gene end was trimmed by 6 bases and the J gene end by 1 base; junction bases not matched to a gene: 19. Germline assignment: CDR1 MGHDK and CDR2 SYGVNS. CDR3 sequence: CASSLAIVTGRRGTDTQYF. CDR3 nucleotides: TGTGCCAGCAGCTTGGCTATCGTTACCGGGAGGAGAGGCACAGATACGCAGTATTTT.

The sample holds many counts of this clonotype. CDR3 sequence reads: CASSELGASGYTF. CDR3 DNA sequence: TGTGCCAGCAGTGAACTGGGTGCGTCCGGCTACACCTTC. V usage is TRBV2 and J usage is TRBJ1-2; D is ambiguous. CDR3 length: 13 amino acids. V lost 2 bases and J lost 8, with 12 bases in between. CDR1 is SNHLY and CDR2 is FYNNEI in the germline V gene.

The CDR3 is CASVGGIYGYTF. The CDR3 coding sequence is TGTGCCAGCGTTGGGGGCATCTATGGCTACACCTTC. The V and J genes are TRBV2 and TRBJ1-2; perhaps TRBD1 as D (6 bases). CDR1 is SNHLY, CDR2 FYNNEI, per germline. The CDR3 runs 12 residues. V was cut by 8 bases and J by 4 bases, with 11 bases left in between.

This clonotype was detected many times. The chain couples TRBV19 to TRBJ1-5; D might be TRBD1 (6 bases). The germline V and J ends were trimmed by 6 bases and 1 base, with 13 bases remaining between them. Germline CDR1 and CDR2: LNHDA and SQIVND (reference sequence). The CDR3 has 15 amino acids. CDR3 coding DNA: TGTGCCAGTAGCTATCGGACAGACAGCAATCAGCCCCAGCATTTT. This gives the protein CASSYRTDSNQPQHF.

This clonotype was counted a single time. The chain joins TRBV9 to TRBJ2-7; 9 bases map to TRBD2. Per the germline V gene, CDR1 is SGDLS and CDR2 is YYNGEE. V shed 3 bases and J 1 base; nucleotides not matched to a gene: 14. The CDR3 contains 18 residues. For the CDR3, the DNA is TGTGCCAGCAGCGCACTGGGGGGAGCGGGGGGCCCATCCTACGAGCAGTACTTC. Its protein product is CASSALGGAGGPSYEQYF.

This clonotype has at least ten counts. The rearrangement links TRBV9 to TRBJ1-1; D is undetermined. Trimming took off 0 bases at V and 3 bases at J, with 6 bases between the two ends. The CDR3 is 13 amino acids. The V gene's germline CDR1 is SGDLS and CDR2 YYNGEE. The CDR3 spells CASSVGVDTEAFF. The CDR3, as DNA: TGTGCCAGCAGCGTAGGGGTGGACACTGAAGCTTTCTTT.

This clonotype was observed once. DNA of the CDR3: TGTGCCAGCAGCACAAGACTGGGAAGGACAGATACGCAGTATTTT. This sequence encodes CASSTRLGRTDTQYF. This sequence joins TRBV2 and TRBJ2-3; no firm D call. The CDR3 extends over 15 amino acids. With 6 bases removed from V and 3 bases from J, the gap between germline ends came to 16 bases. Germline V gene data show CDR1 as SNHLY and CDR2 as FYNNEI. Together with reference TRBV2 and TRBJ2-3, the CDR3 gives the full variable domain: EPEVTQTPSHQVTQMGQEVILRCVPISNHLYFYWYRQILGQKVEFLVSFYNNEISEKSEIFDDQFSVERPDGSNFTLKIRSTKLEDSAMYFCASSTRLGRTDTQYFGPGTRLTVL.

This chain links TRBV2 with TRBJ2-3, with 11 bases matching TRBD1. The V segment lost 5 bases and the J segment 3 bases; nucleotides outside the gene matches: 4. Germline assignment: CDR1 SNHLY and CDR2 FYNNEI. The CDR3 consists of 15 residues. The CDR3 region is CASSNRDRGTDTQYF. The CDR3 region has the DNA TGTGCCAGCAGTAACCGGGACAGGGGGACAGATACGCAGTATTTT.

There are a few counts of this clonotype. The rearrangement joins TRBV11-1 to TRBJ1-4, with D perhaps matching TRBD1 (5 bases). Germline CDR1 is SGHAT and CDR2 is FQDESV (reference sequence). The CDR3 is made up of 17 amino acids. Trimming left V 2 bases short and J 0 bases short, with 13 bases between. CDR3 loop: CASSLSTTGATNEKLFF. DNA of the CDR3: TGTGCCAGCAGCTTATCGACGACGGGGGCAACTAATGAAAAACTGTTTTTT.

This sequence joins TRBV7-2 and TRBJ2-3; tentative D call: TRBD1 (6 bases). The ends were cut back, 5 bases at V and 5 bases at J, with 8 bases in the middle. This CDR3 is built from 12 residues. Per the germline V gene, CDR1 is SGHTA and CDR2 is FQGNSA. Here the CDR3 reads CASSKQGDTQYF. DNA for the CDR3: TGTGCCAGCAGCAAACAGGGAGATACGCAGTATTTT.

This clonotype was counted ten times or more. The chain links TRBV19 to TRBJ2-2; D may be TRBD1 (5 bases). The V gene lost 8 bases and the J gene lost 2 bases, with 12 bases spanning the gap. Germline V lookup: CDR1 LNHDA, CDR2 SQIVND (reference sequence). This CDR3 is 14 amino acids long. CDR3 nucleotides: TGTGCCAGTCTCCCCAGGGCTAACACCGGGGAGCTGTTTTTT. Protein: CASLPRANTGELFF.

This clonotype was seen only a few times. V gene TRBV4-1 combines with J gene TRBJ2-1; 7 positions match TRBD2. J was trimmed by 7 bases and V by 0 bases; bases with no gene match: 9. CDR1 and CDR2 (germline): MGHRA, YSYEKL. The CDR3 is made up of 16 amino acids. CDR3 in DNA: TGCGCCAGCAGCCAAGATCCGGGGGGAGGTGAGAATGAGCAGTTCTTC. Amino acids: CASSQDPGGGENEQFF.

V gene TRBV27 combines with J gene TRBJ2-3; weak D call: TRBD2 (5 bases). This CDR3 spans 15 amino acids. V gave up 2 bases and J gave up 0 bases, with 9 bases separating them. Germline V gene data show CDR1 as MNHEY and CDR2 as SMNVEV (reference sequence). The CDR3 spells CASSLGAASTDTQYF. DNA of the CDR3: TGTGCCAGCAGTTTAGGAGCGGCTAGCACAGATACGCAGTATTTT.

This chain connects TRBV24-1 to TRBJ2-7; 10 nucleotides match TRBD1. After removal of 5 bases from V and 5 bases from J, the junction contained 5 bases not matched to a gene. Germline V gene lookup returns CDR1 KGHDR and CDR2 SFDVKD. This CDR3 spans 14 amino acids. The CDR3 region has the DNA TGTGCCACCAGTGGGAAGACAGGGGGCAACGAGCAGTACTTC. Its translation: CATSGKTGGNEQYF.

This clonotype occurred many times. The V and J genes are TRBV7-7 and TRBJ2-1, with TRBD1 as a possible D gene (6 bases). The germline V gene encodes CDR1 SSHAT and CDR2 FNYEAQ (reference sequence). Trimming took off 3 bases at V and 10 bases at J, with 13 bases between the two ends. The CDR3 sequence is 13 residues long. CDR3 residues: CASSFGYGTEQFF. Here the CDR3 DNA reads TGTGCCAGCAGCTTCGGCTATGGGACAGAGCAGTTCTTC.

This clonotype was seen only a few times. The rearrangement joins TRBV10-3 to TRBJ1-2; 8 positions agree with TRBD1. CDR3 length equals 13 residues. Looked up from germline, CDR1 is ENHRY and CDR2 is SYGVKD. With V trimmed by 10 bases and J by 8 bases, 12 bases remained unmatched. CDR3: CASQGDRSSGYTF. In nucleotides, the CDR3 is TGTGCCAGCCAAGGGGACAGGTCTTCAGGCTACACCTTC.

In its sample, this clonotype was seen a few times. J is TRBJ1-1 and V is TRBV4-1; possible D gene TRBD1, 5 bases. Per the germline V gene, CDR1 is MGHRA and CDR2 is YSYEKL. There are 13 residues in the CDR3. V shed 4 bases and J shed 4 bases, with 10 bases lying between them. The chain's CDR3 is CASSPSGTTEAFF. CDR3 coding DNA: TGCGCCAGCAGCCCGTCAGGGACCACTGAAGCTTTCTTT.

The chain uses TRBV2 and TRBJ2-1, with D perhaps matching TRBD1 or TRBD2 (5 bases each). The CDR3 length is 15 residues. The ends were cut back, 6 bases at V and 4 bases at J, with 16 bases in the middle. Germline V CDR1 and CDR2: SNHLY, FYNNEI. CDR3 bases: TGTGCCAGCAGGGGCAACCGGGACCCATACAATGAGCAGTTCTTC. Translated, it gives CASRGNRDPYNEQFF.

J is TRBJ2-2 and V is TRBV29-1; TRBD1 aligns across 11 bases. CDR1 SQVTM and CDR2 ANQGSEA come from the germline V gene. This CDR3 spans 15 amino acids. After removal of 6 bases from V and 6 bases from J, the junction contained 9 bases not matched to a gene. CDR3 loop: CSVARDRGNAGELFF. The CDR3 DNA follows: TGCAGCGTGGCCAGGGACAGGGGGAATGCCGGGGAGCTGTTTTTT.

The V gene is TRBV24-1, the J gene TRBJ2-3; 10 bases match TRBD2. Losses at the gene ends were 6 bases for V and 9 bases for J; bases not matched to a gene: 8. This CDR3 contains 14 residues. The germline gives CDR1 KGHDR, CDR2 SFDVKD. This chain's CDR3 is CATSPSGSPGTQYF. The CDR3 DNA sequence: TGTGCCACCAGTCCTAGCGGGAGCCCAGGCACGCAGTATTTT.

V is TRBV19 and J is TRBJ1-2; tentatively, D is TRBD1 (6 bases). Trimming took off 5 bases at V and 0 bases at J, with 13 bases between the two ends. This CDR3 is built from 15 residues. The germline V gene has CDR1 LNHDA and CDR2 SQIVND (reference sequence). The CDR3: CASSFRTVANYGYTF. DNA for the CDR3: TGTGCCAGTAGTTTCAGGACAGTAGCTAACTATGGCTACACCTTC.

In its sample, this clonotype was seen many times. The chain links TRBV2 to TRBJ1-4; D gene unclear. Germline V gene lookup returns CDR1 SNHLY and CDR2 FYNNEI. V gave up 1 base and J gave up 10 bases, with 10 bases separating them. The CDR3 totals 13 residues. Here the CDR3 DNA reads TGTGCCAGCAGTGAAGGAAACATGGGAAAACTGTTTTTT. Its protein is CASSEGNMGKLFF. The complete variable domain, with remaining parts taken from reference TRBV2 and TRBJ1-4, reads EPEVTQTPSHQVTQMGQEVILRCVPISNHLYFYWYRQILGQKVEFLVSFYNNEISEKSEIFDDQFSVERPDGSNFTLKIRSTKLEDSAMYFCASSEGNMGKLFFGSGTQLSVL.

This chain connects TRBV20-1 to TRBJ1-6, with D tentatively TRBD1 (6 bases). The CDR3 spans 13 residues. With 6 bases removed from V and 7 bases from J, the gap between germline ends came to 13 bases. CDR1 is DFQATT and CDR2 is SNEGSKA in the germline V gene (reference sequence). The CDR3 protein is CSAAGTMNSPLHF. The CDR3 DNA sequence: TGCAGTGCCGCCGGGACAATGAATTCACCCCTCCACTTT.